This is a list of T cell receptor beta chains from one sample in a study of cytomegalovirus exposure and HLA in healthy donors. Sequenced by immunoSEQ multiplex PCR; TCRdb stores in-frame clones only, minus some. This sample's table has tens of thousands of clones. The material sequenced was PBMCs. Receptors were obtained from a man aged 18 to 29 in good health and CMV-seropositive. CDR3s include the opening cysteine and the closing phenylalanine or tryptophan. D genes are given only for firm matches.

d_gene,j_gene,v_gene,CDR3aa,CDR3nt
TRBD1,TRBJ2-5,TRBV5-1,CASSSDRAETQYF,TGCGCCAGCAGCTCGGACAGGGCGGAGACCCAGTACTTC
.,TRBJ1-2,TRBV27,CASSEDSFYGYTF,TGTGCCAGCAGTGAGGACAGCTTCTATGGCTACACCTTC
TRBD1,TRBJ1-3,TRBV7-9,CASSLDRENTIYF,TGTGCCAGCAGCTTGGACAGGGAAAACACCATATATTTT
.,TRBJ1-5,TRBV6-1,CASSAGLAGPQHF,TGTGCCAGCAGTGCGGGACTGGCTGGGCCCCAGCATTTT
.,TRBJ1-5,TRBV28,CASSLGTGGSDQPQHF,TGTGCCAGCAGTTTGGGGACGGGGGGCTCTGATCAGCCCCAGCATTTT
.,TRBJ2-7,TRBV7-6,CASSWTGSYEQYF,TGTGCCAGCAGCTGGACTGGCTCCTACGAGCAGTACTTC
.,TRBJ1-5,TRBV7-9,CASSLEQGSLNQPQHF,TGTGCCAGCAGCTTAGAACAGGGCTCCCTCAATCAGCCCCAGCATTTT
TRBD1,TRBJ1-3,TRBV9,CASSVVGTGLSGNTIYF,TGTGCCAGCAGCGTAGTCGGGACAGGACTCTCTGGAAACACCATATATTTT
TRBD2,TRBJ2-3,TRBV28,CASSLGGLAVLDTQYF,TGTGCCAGCAGTTTAGGTGGACTAGCGGTTCTGGATACGCAGTATTTT
TRBD1,TRBJ1-1,TRBV9,CASSFQDRGLLSEAFF,TGTGCCAGCAGCTTCCAGGACAGGGGGCTGTTATCTGAAGCTTTCTTT
TRBD1,TRBJ2-7,TRBV5-6,CASSFGTGSYEQYF,TGTGCCAGCAGCTTTGGGACAGGCTCCTACGAGCAGTACTTC
TRBD2,TRBJ2-7,TRBV4-1,CASSHRLAGGHYEQYF,TGCGCCAGCAGCCACCGACTAGCGGGGGGCCATTACGAGCAGTACTTC
.,TRBJ2-4,TRBV7-9,CASSPGLLAKNIQYF,TGTGCCAGCAGCCCTGGACTGCTAGCCAAAAACATTCAGTACTTC
.,TRBJ1-1,TRBV4-1,CASSQPGNTEAFF,TGCGCCAGCAGCCAACCGGGGAACACTGAAGCTTTCTTT
TRBD2,TRBJ2-1,TRBV5-6,CASSVLADSYNEQFF,TGTGCCAGCAGCGTACTAGCGGACTCCTACAATGAGCAGTTCTTC
.,TRBJ1-2,TRBV2,CASSEALRGDGYTF,TGTGCCAGCAGTGAAGCGCTTCGGGGAGATGGCTACACCTTC
.,TRBJ2-7,TRBV6-1,CASSELIQGFSYEQYF,TGTGCCAGCAGTGAGCTAATACAGGGTTTCTCCTACGAGCAGTACTTC
.,TRBJ2-7,TRBV7-6,CASSPRQDFYEQYF,TGTGCCAGCAGTCCGCGACAGGACTTCTACGAGCAGTACTTC
TRBD1,TRBJ2-7,TRBV5-1,CASSLIRDREAHEQYF,TGCGCCAGCAGCTTGATAAGGGACAGGGAGGCCCACGAGCAGTACTTC
.,TRBJ2-7,TRBV6-6,CASSSPDSFGEQYF,TGTGCCAGCAGTTCGCCGGACAGTTTCGGCGAGCAGTACTTC
TRBD1,TRBJ2-5,TRBV6-5,CASGKGYRGQETQYF,TGTGCCAGCGGAAAGGGATACAGGGGGCAAGAGACCCAGTACTTC
.,TRBJ1-5,TRBV19,CASSIAHRPSNQPQHF,TGTGCCAGTAGTATAGCTCACAGACCTAGCAATCAGCCCCAGCATTTT
TRBD1,TRBJ1-2,TRBV6-5,CASSERDRGYGYTF,TGTGCCAGCAGTGAAAGAGACAGGGGCTATGGCTACACCTTC
.,TRBJ2-7,TRBV5-4,CASSLTGYEQYF,TGTGCCAGCAGCCTGACAGGATACGAGCAGTACTTC
.,TRBJ1-2,TRBV30,CAWSLRTINYGYTF,TGTGCCTGGAGTTTGAGAACCATAAACTATGGCTACACCTTC
.,TRBJ2-7,TRBV4-1,CASSQYGGMGLDEQYF,TGCGCCAGCAGCCAGTATGGGGGGATGGGGTTGGACGAGCAGTACTTC
.,TRBJ1-2,TRBV6-5,CASSPTRQGNYGYTF,TGTGCCAGCAGTCCTACTAGGCAGGGGAACTATGGCTACACCTTC
.,TRBJ1-1,TRBV28,CASSLRTDINGGIPEAFF,TGTGCCAGCAGTCTAAGGACCGATATAAACGGGGGTATCCCTGAAGCTTTCTTT
.,TRBJ2-7,TRBV11-2,CASSLDRLAGHEQYF,TGTGCCAGCAGCTTAGACCGGTTGGCGGGGCACGAGCAGTACTTC
TRBD1,TRBJ2-7,TRBV7-9,CASSLGQGFSYEQYF,TGTGCCAGCAGCTTGGGACAGGGGTTCTCCTACGAGCAGTACTTC
TRBD2,TRBJ2-6,TRBV7-3,CASSSTSGGAIGANVLTF,TGTGCCAGCAGCTCGACTAGCGGGGGGGCTATCGGGGCCAACGTCCTGACTTTC
TRBD2,TRBJ2-5,TRBV5-8,CASSLAGARETQYF,TGTGCCAGCTCATTAGCGGGAGCGCGGGAGACCCAGTACTTC
TRBD1,TRBJ1-5,TRBV18,CASSPRDSVNQPQHF,TGTGCCAGCTCACCTCGGGACAGTGTCAATCAGCCCCAGCATTTT
TRBD2,TRBJ2-7,TRBV29-1,CSVASGSTGYEQYF,TGCAGCGTGGCCAGCGGGAGTACGGGTTACGAGCAGTACTTC
TRBD1,TRBJ1-2,TRBV30,CAWSVQWTGTLSYGYTF,TGTGCCTGGAGTGTACAGTGGACAGGGACCCTCAGCTATGGCTACACCTTC
.,TRBJ1-5,TRBV2,CASRDFSIGAGQPQHF,TGTGCCAGCAGGGACTTCTCTATAGGTGCGGGTCAGCCCCAGCATTTT
.,TRBJ2-4,TRBV30,CAWSGGGKNIQYF,TGTGCCTGGAGTGGGGGCGGAAAAAACATTCAGTACTTC
.,TRBJ2-7,TRBV6-1,CASDSLLSYEQYF,TGTGCCAGCGACAGCCTCCTCTCCTACGAGCAGTACTTC
.,TRBJ2-3,TRBV29-1,CSVEDQRIYTDTQYF,TGCAGCGTTGAAGATCAGCGGATCTACACAGATACGCAGTATTTT
.,TRBJ2-5,TRBV10-3,CAISDSRVSGETQYF,TGTGCCATCAGTGACTCCCGTGTTAGCGGAGAGACCCAGTACTTC
.,TRBJ2-6,TRBV6-1,CASSGSGSLSGANVLTF,TGTGCCAGCAGTGGATCAGGGTCCCTCTCTGGGGCCAACGTCCTGACTTTC
TRBD2,TRBJ2-2,TRBV19,CASKSGGLVTGELFF,TGTGCCAGTAAATCGGGAGGGCTAGTCACCGGGGAGCTGTTTTTT
.,TRBJ2-2,TRBV5-6,CASSLAGGPGELFF,TGTGCCAGCAGCTTGGCAGGTGGGCCCGGGGAGCTGTTTTTT
TRBD1,TRBJ1-1,TRBV5-1,CASSQTGDTEAFF,TGCGCCAGCAGTCAAACAGGGGACACTGAAGCTTTCTTT
TRBD1,TRBJ2-2,TRBV9,CASSPAGGYTGELFF,TGTGCCAGCAGCCCGGCAGGGGGCTACACCGGGGAGCTGTTTTTT
TRBD1,TRBJ1-3,TRBV29-1,CSVVLRGQGSGNTIYF,TGCAGCGTTGTATTAAGGGGACAGGGCTCTGGAAACACCATATATTTT
TRBD1,TRBJ2-3,TRBV2,CASGQTRQGYGTDTQYF,TGTGCCAGCGGCCAGACACGACAGGGATACGGCACAGATACGCAGTATTTT
.,TRBJ2-4,TRBV13,CASSFQRSSKNIQYF,TGTGCCAGCAGCTTCCAGAGGAGCAGCAAAAACATTCAGTACTTC
.,TRBJ1-4,TRBV27,CASREGNNREKLFF,TGTGCCAGCAGGGAGGGAAACAATCGGGAAAAACTGTTTTTT
TRBD2,TRBJ2-3,TRBV30,CATRGGGTTDTQYF,TGTGCCACCCGGGGGGGTGGGACCACAGATACGCAGTATTTT
.,TRBJ2-6,TRBV2,CASSERDDSGANVLTF,TGTGCCAGCAGCGAGAGGGATGACTCTGGGGCCAACGTCCTGACTTTC
TRBD1,TRBJ2-7,TRBV15,CATSTPGQGAPYEQYF,TGTGCCACCAGCACACCGGGACAGGGGGCACCCTACGAGCAGTACTTC